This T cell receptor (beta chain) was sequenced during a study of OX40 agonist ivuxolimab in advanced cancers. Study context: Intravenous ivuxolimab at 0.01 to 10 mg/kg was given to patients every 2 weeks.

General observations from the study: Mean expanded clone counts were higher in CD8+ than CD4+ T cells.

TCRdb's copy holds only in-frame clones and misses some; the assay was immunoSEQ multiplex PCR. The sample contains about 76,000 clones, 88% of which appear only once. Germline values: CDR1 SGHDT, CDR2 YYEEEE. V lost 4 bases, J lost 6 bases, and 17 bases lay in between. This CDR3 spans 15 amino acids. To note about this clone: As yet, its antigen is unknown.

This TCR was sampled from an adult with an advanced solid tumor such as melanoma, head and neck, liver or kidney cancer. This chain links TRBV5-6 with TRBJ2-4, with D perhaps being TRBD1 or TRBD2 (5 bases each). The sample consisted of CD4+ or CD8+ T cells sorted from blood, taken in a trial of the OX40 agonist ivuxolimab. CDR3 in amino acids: CASSSVGAGGNIQYF. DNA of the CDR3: TGTGCCAGCAGCAGCGTCGGGGCAGGAGGAAACATTCAGTACTTC.